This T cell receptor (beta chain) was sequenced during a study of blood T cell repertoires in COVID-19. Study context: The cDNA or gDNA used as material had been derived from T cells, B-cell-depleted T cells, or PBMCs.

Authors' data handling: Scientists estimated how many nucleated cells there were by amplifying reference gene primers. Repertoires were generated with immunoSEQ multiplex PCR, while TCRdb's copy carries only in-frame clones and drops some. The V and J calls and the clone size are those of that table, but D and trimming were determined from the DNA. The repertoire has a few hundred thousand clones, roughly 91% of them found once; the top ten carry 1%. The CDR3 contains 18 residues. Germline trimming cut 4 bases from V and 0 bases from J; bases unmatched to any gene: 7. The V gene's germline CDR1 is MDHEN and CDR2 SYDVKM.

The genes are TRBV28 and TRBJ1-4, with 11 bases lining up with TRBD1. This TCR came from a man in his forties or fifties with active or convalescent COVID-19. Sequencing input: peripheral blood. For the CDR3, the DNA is TGTGCCAGCAGTTCAGGACAGGGGGCTATGGCAACTAATGAAAAACTGTTTTTT. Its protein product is CASSSGQGAMATNEKLFF.